These T cell receptor beta chains were read from a single sample in a study of control samples from healthy donors and cancer patients. TCRdb's copy holds only in-frame clones and misses some; the assay was immunoSEQ multiplex PCR. The profile shows 130,000 or so clones, about 92% of them singletons. The sequenced sample was blood. The source of these receptors is a woman between 45 and 65 years old in good health. Both conserved end residues are part of each CDR3. The order of the fields is V gene, clone size, J gene, D gene, CDR3 protein, CDR3 DNA. D genes are given only for firm matches. The size field is filled for only some rows; it gives once, few, many or a size class.

TRBV7-9	NA	TRBJ1-2	NA	CASSPPRAGKRINYGYTF	TGTGCCAGCAGCCCCCCCCGGGCAGGAAAAAGGATTAACTATGGCTACACCTTC
TRBV3-1/TRBV3-2	NA	TRBJ1-2	NA	CASSQDSLRGYTF	TGTGCCAGCAGCCAAGATTCATTACGGGGCTACACCTTC
TRBV21-1	NA	TRBJ2-7	NA	CASSKVVEYLLLEQYF	TGTGCCAGCAGCAAAGTAGTAGAGTATCTACTATTGGAGCAGTACTTC
TRBV19	NA	TRBJ2-7	NA	CASSPVSTGGTYEQYF	TGTGCCAGTAGTCCAGTATCGACAGGAGGAACCTACGAGCAGTACTTC
TRBV12-3/TRBV12-4	NA	TRBJ2-7	NA	CASSLTDSYEQYF	TGTGCCAGCAGTTTGACTGACTCCTACGAGCAGTACTTC
TRBV6-5	NA	TRBJ1-2	TRBD1	CASRSGQADYGYTF	TGTGCCAGCAGATCGGGACAGGCAGACTATGGCTACACCTTC
TRBV6-5	NA	TRBJ1-1	NA	CASSSSLALGDTEAFF	TGTGCCAGCAGTTCTAGCCTCGCCTTGGGGGACACTGAAGCTTTCTTT
TRBV30	NA	TRBJ1-2	TRBD1	CAWSAPGQGRAYYGYTF	TGTGCCTGGAGTGCACCGGGACAGGGTAGGGCGTACTATGGCTACACCTTC
TRBV15	NA	TRBJ2-5	TRBD2	CATSSGLAGGHRETQYF	TGTGCCACCAGCTCGGGACTAGCGGGGGGACATCGAGAGACCCAGTACTTC
TRBV2	NA	TRBJ1-1	NA	CASSESRNTEAFF	TGTGCCAGCAGTGAGTCCAGGAACACTGAAGCTTTCTTT
TRBV28	NA	TRBJ2-7	NA	CASSFPGLDFYEQYF	TGTGCCAGCAGTTTTCCAGGACTGGACTTTTACGAGCAGTACTTC
TRBV28	NA	TRBJ1-1	TRBD1	CASRPGQGDTEAFF	TGTGCCAGCAGACCCGGACAGGGCGATACTGAAGCTTTCTTT
TRBV5-1	NA	TRBJ1-2	NA	CASSFSETYGYTF	TGCGCCAGCAGCTTTTCAGAAACTTATGGCTACACCTTC
TRBV15	NA	TRBJ1-1	NA	CATSRQDLNTQAFF	TGTGCCACCAGCAGACAGGACTTAAACACTCAAGCTTTCTTT
TRBV29-1	NA	TRBJ2-7	TRBD1	CSVLTGRLNYEQYF	TGCAGCGTGCTGACAGGGCGGCTGAACTACGAGCAGTACTTC
TRBV10-1	NA	TRBJ1-1	NA	CASSANLAEAFF	TGCGCCAGCAGTGCCAATCTTGCTGAAGCTTTCTTT
TRBV7-8	NA	TRBJ1-4	NA	CASSLGRAGGELFF	TGTGCCAGCAGCTTAGGCAGGGCTGGGGGGGAACTGTTTTTT
TRBV5-1	NA	TRBJ2-3	NA	CASSLAGTKISTDTQYF	TGCGCCAGCAGCTTGGCCGGGACCAAAATTAGCACAGATACGCAGTATTTT
TRBV24-1	NA	TRBJ2-3	TRBD1	CATSDTGTGGTGTDTQYF	TGTGCCACCAGTGATACCGGGACAGGGGGAACTGGCACAGATACGCAGTATTTT
TRBV2	NA	TRBJ1-1	NA	CASRPSLAEAFF	TGTGCCAGCAGACCCAGTTTAGCTGAAGCTTTCTTT
TRBV23-1	NA	TRBJ1-5	NA	CASSHRGGYSNQPQHF	TGCGCCAGCAGTCATCGTGGTGGCTATAGCAATCAGCCCCAGCATTTT
TRBV5-6	NA	TRBJ1-1	NA	CASSLLPVGDTEAFF	TGTGCCAGCAGCTTGCTACCCGTTGGGGACACTGAAGCTTTCTTT
TRBV13	NA	TRBJ2-7	NA	CASSLGIGGYTRDYEQYF	TGTGCCAGCAGCTTAGGCATTGGGGGGTATACCAGGGACTACGAGCAGTACTTC
TRBV27	once	TRBJ1-1	NA	CASSLSQGLMNTEAFF	TGTGCCAGCAGTTTATCTCAGGGTCTGATGAACACTGAAGCTTTCTTT
TRBV15	NA	TRBJ1-4	NA	CATSGGDTGIEKLFF	TGTGCCACCAGCGGAGGAGACACAGGGATAGAAAAACTGTTTTTT
TRBV6-5	NA	TRBJ1-5	NA	CASSYRQSNQPQHF	TGTGCCAGCAGTTACAGACAGAGCAATCAGCCCCAGCATTTT
TRBV6-1	once	TRBJ1-5	TRBD1	CASSDLGTAYQPQHF	TGTGCCAGCAGTGACCTAGGGACAGCTTATCAGCCCCAGCATTTT
TRBV10-3	NA	TRBJ2-2	NA	CAISGAPGLNTGELFF	TGTGCCATCAGTGGGGCCCCGGGACTCAACACCGGGGAGCTGTTTTTT
TRBV11-2	NA	TRBJ2-7	NA	CASSPDRYEQYF	TGTGCCAGCAGCCCCGACAGGTACGAGCAGTACTTC
TRBV5-6	NA	TRBJ2-1	NA	CASTWGGLDEQFF	TGTGCCAGCACATGGGGGGGCCTCGATGAGCAGTTCTTC
TRBV6-1	once	TRBJ1-2	NA	CASSELAVYGYTF	TGTGCCAGCAGTGAACTCGCAGTTTATGGCTACACCTTC
TRBV11-2	NA	TRBJ2-3	NA	CASSLDPASTDTQYF	TGTGCCAGCAGCTTAGATCCGGCGAGCACAGATACGCAGTATTTT
TRBV11-2	once	TRBJ1-2	NA	CASSLSRGYNYGYTF	TGTGCCAGCAGCTTATCGAGGGGCTATAACTATGGCTACACCTTC